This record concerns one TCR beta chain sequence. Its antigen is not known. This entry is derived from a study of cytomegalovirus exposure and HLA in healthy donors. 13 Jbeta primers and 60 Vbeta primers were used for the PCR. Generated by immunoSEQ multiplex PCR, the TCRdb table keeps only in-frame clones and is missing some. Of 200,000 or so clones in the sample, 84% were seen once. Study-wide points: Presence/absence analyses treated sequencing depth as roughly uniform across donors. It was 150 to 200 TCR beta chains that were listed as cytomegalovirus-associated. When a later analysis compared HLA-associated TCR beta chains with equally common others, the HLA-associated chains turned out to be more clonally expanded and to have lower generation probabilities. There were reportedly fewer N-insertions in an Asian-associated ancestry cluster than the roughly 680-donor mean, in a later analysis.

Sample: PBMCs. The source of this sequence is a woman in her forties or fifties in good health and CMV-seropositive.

The CDR3 DNA is TGTGCCAGCAGCGTAGGTCGGGACACTGGTGAAGCTTTCTTT. Translating gives CASSVGRDTGEAFF. The chain recombines TRBV9 with TRBJ1-1, with D possibly matching TRBD1 (6 bases). V gave up 0 bases and J gave up 7 bases, with 13 bases separating them. Germline CDR1 and CDR2: SGDLS and YYNGEE. The CDR3 totals 14 residues.